The T cell receptor (beta chain) under discussion was sequenced for a study of blood T cell repertoires in COVID-19. TCRdb's table, derived via immunoSEQ multiplex PCR, lists solely in-frame clones and lacks some. The repertoire has approximately 120,000 clones, 88% of them found once; the top ten carry over 1%. V was shortened by 0 bases and J by 15 bases, with 15 bases between the two germline ends. Germline-derived CDR1 and CDR2 are MGHRA and YSYEKL. This CDR3 region has 13 residues. This clonotype was obtained from a woman of 80 years or more with acute or convalescent COVID-19. Material for sequencing was peripheral blood. The rearrangement links TRBV4-1 to TRBJ2-1, with D possibly being TRBD2 (6 bases). The CDR3, as DNA: TGCGCCAGCAGCCAAGATCTTTTGGCGGGGCGGTTCTTC. It is translated as CASSQDLLAGRFF.